This T cell receptor (beta chain) was obtained from a study of T-cell reconstitution after alpha-beta-depleted transplantation in children. The authors prepared the TCRbeta library with unique molecular identifiers. Each CDR3 protein is one row after TCRdb ran MiXCR on the PCR reads. This table holds hundreds of thousands of distinct CDR3 sequences, roughly 15% found once. CDR3 length: 15 residues. Germline V lookup: CDR1 SGHRS, CDR2 YFSETQ. V was pared by 3 bases and J by 4 bases, with 17 bases between. The chain uses TRBV5-1 and TRBJ2-7; a possible D gene is TRBD1 (6 bases). The material was PBMCs, mostly from graft donor cells, obtained 360 days after TCRalphabeta/CD19-depleted stem cell transplant. This TCR derives from a male patient younger than 18 who had a stem cell transplant for acute lymphoblastic leukemia, so the T cells may come from the graft donor. The CDR3 DNA reads as TGCGCCAGCAGCTCCGGTACAGGGCCCTTGTACGAGCAGTACTTC. Residues: CASSSGTGPLYEQYF.